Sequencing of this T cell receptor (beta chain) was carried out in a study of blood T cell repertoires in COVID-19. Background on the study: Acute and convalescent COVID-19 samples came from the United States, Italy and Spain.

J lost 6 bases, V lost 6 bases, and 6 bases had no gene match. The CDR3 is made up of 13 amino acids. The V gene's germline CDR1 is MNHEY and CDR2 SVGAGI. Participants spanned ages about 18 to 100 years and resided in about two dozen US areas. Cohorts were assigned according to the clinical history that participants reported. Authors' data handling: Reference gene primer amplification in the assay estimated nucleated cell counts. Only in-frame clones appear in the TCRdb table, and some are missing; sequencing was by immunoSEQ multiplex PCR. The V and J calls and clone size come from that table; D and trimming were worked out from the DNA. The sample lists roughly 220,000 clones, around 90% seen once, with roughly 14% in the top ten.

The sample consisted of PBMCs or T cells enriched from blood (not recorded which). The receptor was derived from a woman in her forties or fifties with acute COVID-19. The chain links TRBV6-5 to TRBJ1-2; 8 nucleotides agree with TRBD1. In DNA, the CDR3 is TGTGCCAGCAGCCCAGGGGGCGCGGATGGCTACACCTTC. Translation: CASSPGGADGYTF.